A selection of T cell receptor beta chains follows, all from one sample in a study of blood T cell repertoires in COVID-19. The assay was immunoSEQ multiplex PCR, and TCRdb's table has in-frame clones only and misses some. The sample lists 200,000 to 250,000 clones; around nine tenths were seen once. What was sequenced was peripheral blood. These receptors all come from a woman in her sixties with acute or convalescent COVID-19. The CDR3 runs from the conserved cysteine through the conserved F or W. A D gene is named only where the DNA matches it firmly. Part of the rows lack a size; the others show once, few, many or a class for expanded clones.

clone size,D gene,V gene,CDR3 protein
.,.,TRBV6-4,CASSRQMRETQYF
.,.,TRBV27,CASSYAENTEAFF
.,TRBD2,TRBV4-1,CASSQAMTRASGSTDTQYF
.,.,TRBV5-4,CASSFRGSYEQYF
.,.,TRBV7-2,CASTRPGLNTGELFF
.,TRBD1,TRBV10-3,CAISESQPGQKPLHF
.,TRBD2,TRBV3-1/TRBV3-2,CASSRTLAGGGEQFF
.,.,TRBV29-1,CSVSTRRTGDGYTF
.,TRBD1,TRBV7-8,CASSLVVGQGGISGELFF
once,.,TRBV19,CASSIDKNTEAFF
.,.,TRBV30,CAWNLGTDTQYF
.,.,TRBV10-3,CAISESSRGIYNEQFF
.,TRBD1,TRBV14,CASSTGTAYNEQFF
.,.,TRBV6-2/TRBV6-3,CASSYRGGTEAFF
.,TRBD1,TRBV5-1,CASSNGQGSNYTF
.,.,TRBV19,CASSSGSGIGGYTF
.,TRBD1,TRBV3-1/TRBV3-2,CASSQALGQRNTIYF
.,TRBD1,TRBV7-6,CASSLTGAVGNTIYF
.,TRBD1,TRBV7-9,CASSFDRGRANYGYTF
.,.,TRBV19,CASSRGPNTGELFF
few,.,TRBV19,CASSIDLQTNYGYTF
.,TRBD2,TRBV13,CASRAGGPYNEQFF